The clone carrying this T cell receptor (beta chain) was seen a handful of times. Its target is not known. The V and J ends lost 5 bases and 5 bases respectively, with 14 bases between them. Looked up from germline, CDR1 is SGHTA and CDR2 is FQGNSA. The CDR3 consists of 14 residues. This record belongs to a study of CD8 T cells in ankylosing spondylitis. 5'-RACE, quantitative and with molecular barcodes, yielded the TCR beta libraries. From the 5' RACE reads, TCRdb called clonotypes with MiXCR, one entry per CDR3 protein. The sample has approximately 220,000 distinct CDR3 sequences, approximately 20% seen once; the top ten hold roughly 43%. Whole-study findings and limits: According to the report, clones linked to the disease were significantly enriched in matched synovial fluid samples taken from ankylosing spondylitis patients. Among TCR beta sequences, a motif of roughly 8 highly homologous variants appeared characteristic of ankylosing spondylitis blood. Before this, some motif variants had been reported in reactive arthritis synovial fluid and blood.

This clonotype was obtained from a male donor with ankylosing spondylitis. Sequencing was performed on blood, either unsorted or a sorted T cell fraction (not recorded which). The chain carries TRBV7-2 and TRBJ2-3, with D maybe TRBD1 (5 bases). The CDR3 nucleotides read TGTGCCAGCAGCCCAGGGCCCGGTAGAGATACGCAGTATTTT. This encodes CASSPGPGRDTQYF.